The 29 T cell receptor beta chains below were found in one sample sequenced in a study of CD8+ T cells in alopecia areata. TCR sequencing used cDNA made by reverse transcription of extracted RNA. Sequenced by immunoSEQ multiplex PCR; TCRdb stores in-frame clones only, minus some. Of 55,000 to 70,000 clones detected, 45% to 55% appear once; the ten largest clones hold 15% to 20%. The specimen was CD8+ T cells sorted from blood, collected at week 0. All receptors come from a human donor with alopecia areata.

This chain connects TRBV27 to TRBJ2-4; perhaps TRBD2 as D (6 bases). The CDR3 loop spans 14 amino acids. Germline V gives CDR1 MNHEY, CDR2 SMNVEV (reference sequence). V lost 3 bases and J lost 3, with 9 bases in between. The CDR3 region is CASSFRGNKNIQYF. The CDR3 DNA follows: TGTGCCAGCAGTTTCCGGGGGAACAAAAACATTCAGTACTTC.

The CDR3 DNA follows: TGTGCCAGCAGCTCCGGGAGCTCTCTGGGGGAGCAGTACTTC. As protein: CASSSGSSLGEQYF. The chain uses TRBV5-6 and TRBJ2-7; D is perhaps TRBD2 (6 bases). CDR1 is SGHDT and CDR2 is YYEEEE in the germline V gene. Trimming took off 3 bases at V and 7 bases at J, with 17 bases between the two ends. The CDR3 is 14 amino acids.

The chain recombines TRBV7-8 with TRBJ2-2; possibly TRBD1 or TRBD2 for D (6 bases each). CDR1 SGHVS and CDR2 FQNEAQ come from the germline V gene. V lost 4 bases, J lost 4 bases, and 16 bases lay in between. The CDR3 totals 16 residues. This chain's CDR3 is CASSSPSRGATGELFF. The CDR3 region has the DNA TGTGCCAGCAGCTCCCCTTCGAGGGGGGCCACCGGGGAGCTGTTTTTT.

This clone appeared a few times. The V gene is TRBV6-5, the J gene TRBJ1-2; the D is unclear. The CDR3 is 13 amino acids. Germline V gene data show CDR1 as MNHEY and CDR2 as SVGAGI. V was pared by 8 bases and J by 6 bases, with 16 bases between. As DNA, the CDR3 is TGTGCCAGCGGACTCAACGTCGGAGATGGCTACACCTTC. Translation gives CASGLNVGDGYTF.

CDR3 coding DNA: TGCAGCGTTGGAGGGACAGGAAGGTCCTCCTACGAGCAGTACTTC. Translating gives CSVGGTGRSSYEQYF. The chain combines TRBV29-1 with TRBJ2-7, with TRBD1 identical over 8 bases. CDR3 length: 15 amino acids. V lost 4 bases and J lost 0; bases outside the gene matches: 8. The V gene's germline CDR1 is SQVTM and CDR2 ANQGSEA.

The chain joins TRBV25-1 to TRBJ2-5, with D maybe TRBD2 (6 bases). The germline gives CDR1 MGHDK, CDR2 SYGVNS. The V and J ends lost 1 base and 4 bases respectively, with 7 bases between them. The CDR3 contains 13 residues. The CDR3 DNA sequence: TGTGCCAGCAGTGAATTGGGAGGAGAGACCCAGTACTTC. Translated, it gives CASSELGGETQYF.

This clone has ten or more counts. The chain joins TRBV7-2 to TRBJ2-7; 8 nucleotides align to TRBD1. J lost 7 bases, V lost 1 base, and 9 bases had no gene match. Germline-derived CDR1 and CDR2 are SGHTA and FQGNSA. CDR3 size: 15 residues. The CDR3 loop is CASSLDPGTGSEQYF. As DNA, the CDR3 is TGTGCCAGCAGCTTAGACCCCGGGACAGGCAGTGAGCAGTACTTC.

This clone turned up a few times. The chain uses TRBV25-1 and TRBJ2-1; D is possibly TRBD1 or TRBD2 (5 bases each). V lost 7 bases, J lost 8 bases, and 12 bases lay in between. Germline V gene data show CDR1 as MGHDK and CDR2 as SYGVNS. CDR3 length: 12 residues. CDR3 loop: CASIGGPHEQFF. CDR3 nucleotides: TGTGCCAGCATTGGGGGTCCTCATGAGCAGTTCTTC.

The chain links TRBV27 to TRBJ2-3, with a possible D match to TRBD1 (6 bases). This CDR3 is 16 amino acids long. Per germline, CDR1 MNHEY and CDR2 SMNVEV (reference sequence). Trimming left V 1 base short and J 1 base short, with 12 bases between. The CDR3 loop is CASSLLVAGGTDTQYF. CDR3 sequence (DNA): TGTGCCAGCAGTTTATTGGTTGCAGGGGGCACAGATACGCAGTATTTT.

This clone was observed a handful of times. The genes are TRBV4-3 and TRBJ2-1, with 10 bases identical to TRBD2. Germline CDR1 LGHNA, CDR2 YSLEER. V shed 0 bases and J 0 bases; nucleotides not matched to a gene: 8. The CDR3 is 19 amino acids. This CDR3 reads CASSQDGLAGAHSYNEQFF. CDR3 nucleotides: TGCGCCAGCAGCCAAGACGGGCTAGCGGGAGCCCACTCCTACAATGAGCAGTTCTTC.

The chain carries TRBV7-9 and TRBJ2-5; TRBD2 matches at 7 bases. This CDR3 is built from 17 residues. Germline trimming cut 4 bases from V and 5 bases from J; bases unmatched to any gene: 16. Germline assignment: CDR1 SEHNR and CDR2 FQNEAQ (reference sequence). DNA of the CDR3: TGTGCCAGCAGCTCCGATCTTAGGACTAGAAGTCTCGAGACCCAGTACTTC. Its translation: CASSSDLRTRSLETQYF.

This clone was counted a few times. This chain links TRBV29-1 with TRBJ2-2; 8 bases map to TRBD1. Germline V CDR1 and CDR2: SQVTM, ANQGSEA. This CDR3 has 15 residues. Trimming cost V 2 bases and J 6 bases; bases outside gene matches: 8. The CDR3 nucleotides are TGCAGCGTTGAAAGAGGACAGGGTCCCCCCGGGGAGCTGTTTTTT. Its translation is CSVERGQGPPGELFF.

This chain uses TRBV4-1 with TRBJ2-7; 7 bases fit TRBD1. CDR3 size: 13 residues. The ends lost 5 bases at V and 2 bases at J; junction bases unmatched: 3. Germline CDR1 reads MGHRA; CDR2 reads YSYEKL. CDR3 bases: TGCGCCAGCAGCGGCGACAGGGCCTACGAGCAGTACTTC. Protein: CASSGDRAYEQYF.

This rearrangement joins TRBV9 to TRBJ2-1; 7 nucleotides line up with TRBD2. The trim removed 4 bases at V and 5 bases at J, leaving 9 bases unmatched. Germline CDR1 and CDR2: SGDLS and YYNGEE. The CDR3 is 15 residues long. CDR3 amino acids: CASSPYRGGNNEQFF. In DNA form, the CDR3 reads TGTGCCAGCAGCCCCTATCGGGGAGGGAACAATGAGCAGTTCTTC. The variable domain in full, completed from reference TRBV9 and TRBJ2-1, reads DSGVTQTPKHLITATGQRVTLRCSPRSGDLSVYWYQQSLDQGLQFLIQYYNGEERAKGNILERFSAQQFPDLHSELNLSSLELGDSALYFCASSPYRGGNNEQFFGPGTRLTVL.

This clone was found a few times. The rearrangement uses TRBV7-9 and TRBJ1-1, with TRBD1 as a possible D gene (6 bases). The V and J ends lost 7 bases and 0 bases respectively, with 9 bases between them. CDR3 length equals 13 residues. Per the germline V gene, CDR1 is SEHNR and CDR2 is FQNEAQ (reference sequence). DNA for the CDR3: TGTGCCAGCACGGGACAACTGAACACTGAAGCTTTCTTT. Translated, it gives CASTGQLNTEAFF.

This chain uses TRBV6-5 with TRBJ2-2; D possibly corresponds to TRBD1 (5 bases). Trimming took off 2 bases at V and 5 bases at J, with 6 bases between the two ends. This CDR3 is 13 amino acids long. Germline V gives CDR1 MNHEY, CDR2 SVGAGI. CDR3 sequence (DNA): TGTGCCAGCAGTTACAGGGGTACCGGGGAGCTGTTTTTT. This codes for CASSYRGTGELFF.

This clone was observed a handful of times. The chain has TRBV9 and TRBJ1-1, with 9 bases matching TRBD1. The CDR3 runs to 17 residues. With V trimmed by 2 bases and J by 1 base, 9 bases remained unmatched. Germline CDR1 SGDLS, CDR2 YYNGEE. CDR3 loop: CASSVAPGQGPNTEAFF. The CDR3 DNA is TGTGCCAGCAGCGTGGCTCCGGGACAGGGCCCGAACACTGAAGCTTTCTTT.

The genes are TRBV6-4 and TRBJ2-6, with TRBD1 matching over 8 bases. The V gene's germline CDR1 is MRHNA and CDR2 SNTAGT. V dropped 0 bases and J dropped 2; count of bases not matched to a gene: 9. The CDR3 covers 19 residues. CDR3: CASSDSLVWTGTGANVLTF. DNA for the CDR3: TGTGCCAGCAGTGACTCGCTAGTTTGGACAGGGACTGGGGCCAACGTCCTGACTTTC.

V and J are TRBV6-1 and TRBJ2-7, with TRBD1 matching 7 bases. The CDR3 totals 13 residues. Germline CDR1 MNHNS, CDR2 SASEGT. V shed 6 bases, J shed 3 bases, and the junction held 5 bases outside the gene matches. The CDR3 nucleotides read TGTGCCAGCAGAAACAGGGGATTCTACGAGCAGTACTTC. It codes for CASRNRGFYEQYF.

The chain links TRBV10-1 to TRBJ2-2; the D is unclear. V gave up 3 bases and J gave up 6 bases, with 5 bases separating them. The length of the CDR3 is 12 residues. The V gene's germline CDR1 is WNHNN and CDR2 SYGVQD (reference sequence). The CDR3 bases are TGCGCCAGCAGTGATTACCCCGGGGAGCTGTTTTTT. Protein: CASSDYPGELFF.

Here the CDR3 DNA reads TGTGCCAGCCGCAGAGTAGGCGGAGCTAGCACAGATACGCAGTATTTT. It encodes CASRRVGGASTDTQYF. The chain employs TRBV5-6 and TRBJ2-3; D is unresolved. V lost 7 bases to trimming and J lost 0 bases, with 18 bases between them. Germline V gene sequence: CDR1 SGHDT, CDR2 YYEEEE. The CDR3 covers 16 residues.

The chain combines TRBV5-1 with TRBJ2-7; 8 bases match TRBD2. CDR3 length: 14 residues. V lost 0 bases to trimming and J lost 2 bases; unmatched junction nucleotides: 1. Germline loops: CDR1 SGHRS, CDR2 YFSETQ. The CDR3 DNA is TGCGCCAGCAGCTTGGCGGGAGGGACCTACGAGCAGTACTTC. Its translation: CASSLAGGTYEQYF.

The chain is built from TRBV29-1 and TRBJ2-7; possible D gene TRBD2, 5 bases. The germline V gene has CDR1 SQVTM and CDR2 ANQGSEA. V was cut by 2 bases and J by 2 bases, with 10 bases left in between. The CDR3 runs to 13 residues. The CDR3 DNA reads as TGCAGCGTTGAAAAAGCGGAACCCTACGAGCAGTACTTC. It specifies CSVEKAEPYEQYF.

This clone was recorded once. The CDR3 sequence: CASSLWAGGQPRDEQYF. Here the CDR3 DNA reads TGTGCCAGCAGTTTATGGGCGGGAGGGCAGCCAAGGGACGAGCAGTACTTC. This chain uses TRBV2 with TRBJ2-7, with TRBD2 identical over 9 bases. The CDR3 extends over 17 amino acids. V was pared by 5 bases and J by 5 bases, with 16 bases of the junction left unmatched. CDR1 SNHLY and CDR2 FYNNEI come from the germline V gene. The whole variable domain, filled in from reference TRBV2 and TRBJ2-7, reads EPEVTQTPSHQVTQMGQEVILRCVPISNHLYFYWYRQILGQKVEFLVSFYNNEISEKSEIFDDQFSVERPDGSNFTLKIRSTKLEDSAMYFCASSLWAGGQPRDEQYFGPGTRLTVT.

This clone has a single count. The same CDR3 also results from other DNA sequences found in this sample. This chain uses TRBV4-1 with TRBJ1-2; a possible D gene is TRBD1 (5 bases). The V end was cut by 1 base, the J end by 5 bases, with 5 bases between. CDR1 and CDR2 (germline): MGHRA, YSYEKL. The CDR3 length is 12 residues. CDR3 in amino acids: CASSQAGYGYTF. CDR3 coding DNA: TGCGCCAGCAGCCAAGCAGGGTATGGCTACACCTTC.

The chain combines TRBV29-1 with TRBJ2-1; the match to TRBD1 covers 8 bases. Germline assignment: CDR1 SQVTM and CDR2 ANQGSEA. The CDR3 is made up of 13 amino acids. After removal of 6 bases from V and 7 bases from J, the junction contained 8 bases not matched to a gene. The CDR3 bases are TGCAGCGTGGCCCCGGACAGGGCGAATGAGCAGTTCTTC. This codes for CSVAPDRANEQFF.

This clone was counted only a few times. This chain links TRBV29-1 with TRBJ1-1; D unclear. The CDR3 loop spans 11 amino acids. Trimming cost V 5 bases and J 8 bases, with 12 bases left between them. CDR1 is SQVTM, CDR2 ANQGSEA, per germline. The CDR3 loop reads CSVYTRGEAFF. CDR3 in DNA: TGCAGCGTTTATACGAGAGGCGAAGCTTTCTTT.

This clone turned up a few times. The chain couples TRBV7-9 to TRBJ2-7; D not resolved. CDR1 SEHNR and CDR2 FQNEAQ come from the germline V gene (reference sequence). V lost 2 bases to trimming and J lost 2 bases, with 13 bases between them. CDR3 size: 15 residues. The CDR3 reads CASSLFPGDPYEQYF. DNA for the CDR3: TGTGCCAGCAGCTTATTCCCAGGTGACCCCTACGAGCAGTACTTC.

This clone has more than one count but fewer than ten. This chain links TRBV30 with TRBJ2-2; 8 bases fit TRBD1. Germline-derived CDR1 and CDR2 are GTSNPN and SVGIG (reference sequence). J gave up 7 bases and V 2 bases, and 9 bases lay outside the gene matches. The CDR3 has 15 amino acids. The CDR3 bases are TGTGCCTGGAGTATACTGCAGGGGGCTGTCGGGGAGCTGTTTTTT. It yields the protein CAWSILQGAVGELFF.